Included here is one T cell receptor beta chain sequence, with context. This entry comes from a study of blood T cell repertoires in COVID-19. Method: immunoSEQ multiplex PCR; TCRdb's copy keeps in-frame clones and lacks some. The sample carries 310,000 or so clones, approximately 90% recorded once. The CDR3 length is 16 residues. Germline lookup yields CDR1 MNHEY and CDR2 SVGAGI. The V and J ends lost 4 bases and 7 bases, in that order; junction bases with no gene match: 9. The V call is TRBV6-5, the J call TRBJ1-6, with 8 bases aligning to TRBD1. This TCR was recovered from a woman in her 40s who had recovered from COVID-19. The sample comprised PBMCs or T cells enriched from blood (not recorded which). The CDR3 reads CASSFRPGQENSPLHF. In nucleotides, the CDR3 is TGTGCCAGCAGTTTTCGTCCGGGACAGGAGAATTCACCCCTCCACTTT.